Following are 23 T cell receptor beta chains from one sample sequenced in a study of T cells in Graves' hyperthyroidism and ophthalmopathy. TCR beta CDR3 regions were amplified from RNA transcripts. First-round RT-PCR targeting the TCR CDR3 was performed with the HTBI primer set. One entry per CDR3 protein, called by TCRdb with MiXCR from the multiplex PCR reads. Counted here are a few hundred thousand distinct CDR3 sequences, approximately 20% occurring once; the ten biggest clones make up approximately 40%. The sequenced sample consisted of blood. Source of these receptors: a man in his forties with Graves' hyperthyroidism.

Ten or more counts support this clonotype. J is TRBJ2-7 and V is TRBV4-3; 8 bases fit TRBD1. CDR3 size: 16 residues. The germline CDR1 and CDR2 sequences are LGHNA and YSLEER. J gave up 2 bases and V 0 bases, and 6 bases lay outside the gene matches. The CDR3 DNA reads as TGCGCCAGCAGCCAAGATCGGGACAGGTTCCCCTACGAGCAGTACTTC. This encodes CASSQDRDRFPYEQYF.

The chain couples TRBV19 to TRBJ1-5, with D possibly matching TRBD1 (5 bases). Between the trimmed V and J ends, which lost 9 bases and 1 base, there was a span of 13 bases. The germline V gene encodes CDR1 LNHDA and CDR2 SQIVND (reference sequence). CDR3 length equals 14 residues. The CDR3 DNA is TGTGCCAGCGGGACTTATATAAGCAATCAGCCCCAGCATTTT. Its protein is CASGTYISNQPQHF.

On this clonotype itself: A much larger clone sits a single nucleotide away, making a read error possible. This chain links TRBV12-3 or TRBV12-4 with TRBJ2-7, with 8 bases fitting TRBD1. CDR3 length equals 14 residues. J gave up 3 bases and V 6 bases, and 7 bases lay outside the gene matches. This CDR3 reads CASSRTGKVYEQYF. The CDR3 DNA reads TGTGCCAGCAGCCGGACAGGGAAAGTCTACGAGCAGTACTTC.

The CDR3 region is CASSLASTGPNEQFF. The CDR3 nucleotides are TGTGCCAGCAGCTTAGCCAGTACGGGGCCCAATGAGCAGTTCTTC. This sequence joins TRBV7-2 and TRBJ2-1; D is tentatively TRBD1 or TRBD2 (5 bases each). The CDR3 is made up of 15 amino acids. Germline CDR1 SGHTA, CDR2 FQGNSA. V lost 0 bases and J 6 bases, leaving 12 bases between the germline ends.

This clonotype was seen more than once but under ten times. This chain links TRBV5-1 with TRBJ2-1; D unclear. Germline lookup yields CDR1 SGHRS and CDR2 YFSETQ. V was pared by 1 base and J by 7 bases, with 15 bases between. CDR3 size: 15 residues. This CDR3 reads CASSLHSNNRNEQFF. The CDR3 nucleotides read TGCGCCAGCAGCTTGCACTCGAACAACAGAAATGAGCAGTTCTTC. Looking up the rest from reference TRBV5-1 and TRBJ2-1 gives the full variable domain: KAGVTQTPRYLIKTRGQQVTLSCSPISGHRSVSWYQQTPGQGLQFLFEYFSETQRNKGNFPGRFSGRQFSNSRSEMNVSTLELGDSALYLCASSLHSNNRNEQFFGPGTRLTVL.

In this sample, this clonotype turned up once. The chain joins TRBV11-2 to TRBJ2-5, with D unclear. This CDR3 contains 15 residues. Between the trimmed V and J ends, which lost 0 bases and 5 bases, there was a span of 13 bases. From germline, CDR1 is SGHAT and CDR2 FQNNGV. The CDR3 coding sequence is TGTGCCAGCAGCTTAGATCCAGCCCCCCTCGAGACCCAGTACTTC. Its protein is CASSLDPAPLETQYF.

This clonotype appeared many times. The genes are TRBV28 and TRBJ1-2; 7 positions match TRBD1. V dropped 5 bases and J dropped 5; count of bases not matched to a gene: 14. Germline assignment: CDR1 MDHEN and CDR2 SYDVKM. CDR3 length equals 16 residues. Written as DNA, the CDR3 is TGTGCCAGCAGTCCGGGTGGGCAGGGGGGAATATATGGCTACACCTTC. It encodes CASSPGGQGGIYGYTF.

The table lists this clonotype with a few counts. This chain joins TRBV4-1 and TRBJ2-1, with D uncertain. The CDR3 loop spans 17 amino acids. Trimming removed 1 base from V and 0 bases from J, with 13 bases in between. Germline lookup yields CDR1 MGHRA and CDR2 YSYEKL. The CDR3 here is CASSQGSYLGSYNEQFF. The CDR3 DNA reads TGCGCCAGCAGCCAAGGAAGCTACCTAGGCTCCTACAATGAGCAGTTCTTC.

The chain is built from TRBV27 and TRBJ2-4; no reliable D call. The germline V gene has CDR1 MNHEY and CDR2 SMNVEV (reference sequence). V lost 5 bases and J 0 bases, leaving 11 bases between the germline ends. The CDR3 spans 15 residues. The chain's CDR3 is CASSPRGVAKNIQYF. CDR3 nucleotides: TGTGCCAGCAGTCCCCGAGGAGTAGCCAAAAACATTCAGTACTTC.

The genes are TRBV20-1 and TRBJ2-6, with D tentatively TRBD1 or TRBD2 (5 bases each). Germline V gives CDR1 DFQATT, CDR2 SNEGSKA (reference sequence). Trimming cost V 3 bases and J 0 bases, with 12 bases left between them. The CDR3 totals 16 residues. CDR3 in amino acids: CSARGDRGSGANVLTF. CDR3 nucleotide sequence: TGCAGTGCTAGGGGGGACCGAGGCTCTGGGGCCAACGTCCTGACTTTC.

This clonotype was counted ten times or more. This chain links TRBV3-1 with TRBJ1-4; D is perhaps TRBD1 (5 bases). The CDR3 consists of 13 residues. The ends were cut back, 4 bases at V and 7 bases at J, with 10 bases in the middle. Germline lookup yields CDR1 LGHDT and CDR2 YNNKEL (reference sequence). The DNA for the CDR3 is TGTGCCAGCAGCCCGCAGGGTGGTGAAAAACTGTTTTTT. Translation: CASSPQGGEKLFF.

At least ten counts were recorded for this clonotype. V gene TRBV24-1 combines with J gene TRBJ1-1; perhaps TRBD1 as D (5 bases). Germline V gene lookup returns CDR1 KGHDR and CDR2 SFDVKD. This CDR3 region has 13 residues. V was cut by 7 bases and J by 4 bases, with 12 bases left in between. CDR3 nucleotides: TGTGCCACCAGGGAGGGGAAAGGCACTGAAGCTTTCTTT. This gives the protein CATREGKGTEAFF.

This clonotype was seen only a few times. The chain recombines TRBV29-1 with TRBJ2-5; D is unclear. The CDR3 extends over 13 amino acids. Germline CDR1 SQVTM, CDR2 ANQGSEA. V lost 5 bases and J lost 5, with 15 bases in between. The CDR3 sequence is CSVSPLLRETQYF. The CDR3 bases are TGCAGCGTTTCGCCGCTCCTTCGGGAGACCCAGTACTTC. The full variable domain, in which reference TRBV29-1 and TRBJ2-5 provide the parts outside the CDR3, is SAVISQKPSRDICQRGTSLTIQCQVDSQVTMMFWYRQQPGQSLTLIATANQGSEATYESGFVIDKFPISRPNLTFSTLTVSNMSPEDSSIYLCSVSPLLRETQYFGPGTRLLVL.

This clonotype appeared a single time. The rearrangement links TRBV12-3 or TRBV12-4 to TRBJ2-3, with D maybe TRBD1 (6 bases). The CDR3 runs to 16 residues. V lost 3 bases, J lost 2 bases, and 15 bases lay in between. The CDR3 coding sequence is TGTGCCAGCAGTTTCCCCGACAGGACCCTCACAGATACGCAGTATTTT. This encodes CASSFPDRTLTDTQYF.

This clonotype was detected many times. The gene calls are TRBV20-1 and TRBJ2-5; D unclear. This CDR3 spans 12 amino acids. V was pared by 1 base and J by 4 bases, with 7 bases between. Germline-derived CDR1 and CDR2 are DFQATT and SNEGSKA (reference sequence). The chain's CDR3 is CSARGGVETQYF. The CDR3 region has the DNA TGCAGTGCTAGAGGAGGCGTAGAGACCCAGTACTTC.

This clonotype was recorded many times. The rearrangement uses TRBV29-1 and TRBJ2-3, with D unclear. This CDR3 spans 11 amino acids. V gave up 5 bases and J gave up 6 bases, with 9 bases separating them. Germline CDR1 SQVTM, CDR2 ANQGSEA. The CDR3 is CSVIDTDTQYF. The CDR3 DNA reads TGCAGCGTTATAGACACCGATACGCAGTATTTT.

The chain has TRBV20-1 and TRBJ2-3; D possibly uses TRBD1 or TRBD2 (6 bases each). The CDR3 runs 15 residues. Germline CDR1 is DFQATT and CDR2 is SNEGSKA (reference sequence). Trimming removed 3 bases at V and 2 bases at J, with 15 bases between. CDR3 DNA: TGCAGTGCTAGCGCAGGAGGGGGGCCCACAGATACGCAGTATTTT. It yields the protein CSASAGGGPTDTQYF.

The rearrangement uses TRBV15 and TRBJ1-4, with TRBD1 as a possible D gene (5 bases). CDR1 LNHNV and CDR2 YYDKDF come from the germline V gene (reference sequence). The CDR3 runs to 15 residues. Trimming removed 1 base at V and 5 bases at J, with 11 bases between. CDR3 nucleotides: TGTGCCACCAGCAGAGGCGGGGCGGACAATGAAAAACTGTTTTTT. Translating gives CATSRGGADNEKLFF.

This clonotype was observed many times. This chain uses TRBV18 with TRBJ2-5; no firm D call. CDR3 length: 12 residues. Trimming took off 2 bases at V and 5 bases at J, with 6 bases between the two ends. Germline CDR1 KGHSH, CDR2 LQKENI. Here the CDR3 DNA reads TGTGCCAGCTCACCATACGCGGAGACCCAGTACTTC. This translates into CASSPYAETQYF.

The chain recombines TRBV5-1 with TRBJ2-7; 15 nucleotides agree with TRBD2. Germline CDR1 and CDR2: SGHRS and YFSETQ. The CDR3 extends over 16 amino acids. The junction had 9 bases not matched to a gene; V was cut back by 4 bases and J by 7 bases. The CDR3, as DNA: TGCGCCAGCAGCCCCGGACTAGCGGGGGGGCCTCGGGAGCAGTACTTC. It yields the protein CASSPGLAGGPREQYF.

This clonotype was counted ten times or more. This chain connects TRBV7-2 to TRBJ1-5; unclear D gene. The CDR3 length is 13 residues. Germline loops: CDR1 SGHTA, CDR2 FQGNSA. The V gene lost 1 base and the J gene lost 4 bases, with 5 bases spanning the gap. This chain's CDR3 is CASSLDQNQPQHF. DNA of the CDR3: TGTGCCAGCAGCTTAGACCAAAATCAGCCCCAGCATTTT.

This clonotype was found a few times. This chain joins TRBV14 and TRBJ1-4; D is ambiguous. Germline assignment: CDR1 SGHDN and CDR2 FVKESK. This CDR3 region has 14 residues. Trimming took 4 bases from V and 0 from J, leaving 6 bases between them. The CDR3 nucleotides are TGTGCCAGCAGCCGATTTGCAACTAATGAAAAACTGTTTTTT. It yields the protein CASSRFATNEKLFF.

A remark on this clonotype: This may come from a read error, since a much larger clone is one base off. V usage is TRBV6-1 and J usage is TRBJ1-1; TRBD1 might be the D (5 bases). This CDR3 comprises 13 residues. Germline lookup yields CDR1 MNHNS and CDR2 SASEGT. V was cut by 4 bases and J by 6 bases, with 12 bases left in between. In DNA, the CDR3 is TGTGCCAGCAGTGGCGGGGACGGCTCTGAAGCTTTCTTT. Translating gives CASSGGDGSEAFF.